The 4 T cell receptor beta chains listed next were all sequenced from one sample in a study of T cells after yellow fever vaccination. MiXCR, run by TCRdb on the 5' RACE reads, gives a single entry per CDR3 protein. The table shows 110,000 or so distinct CDR3 sequences, with about 7% occurring only once. This material consisted of CD4+ T cells sorted from PBMCs, taken 35 to 50 days after the first yellow fever vaccination. These receptors were collected from a man aged 18 to 29 who received the YFV17D yellow fever vaccine.

The rearrangement uses TRBV28 and TRBJ1-3; D is uncertain. This CDR3 region has 15 residues. Per germline, CDR1 MDHEN and CDR2 SYDVKM. V gave up 3 bases and J gave up 0 bases, with 9 bases separating them. CDR3 in DNA: TGTGCCAGCAGTTTTAGGCCTTCCTCTGGAAACACCATATATTTT. Protein sequence: CASSFRPSSGNTIYF.

This clonotype was detected many times. The DNA of the CDR3 is TGTGCCAGCAGCCTCCACCCGGGACAGGGGCGATATGGCTACACCTTC. Its protein is CASSLHPGQGRYGYTF. The chain is built from TRBV4-2 and TRBJ1-2; 10 positions agree with TRBD1. The CDR3 has 16 amino acids. The germline V gene has CDR1 LGHNA and CDR2 YNFKEQ. Losses at the gene ends were 4 bases for V and 5 bases for J; bases not matched to a gene: 10.

Regarding this clonotype: Germline and junction disagree at one end, which may indicate a read error. This chain joins TRBV20-1 and TRBJ2-2, with TRBD2 as a possible D gene (5 bases). Germline V gives CDR1 DFQATT, CDR2 SNEGSKA (reference sequence). The CDR3 is made up of 16 amino acids. The CDR3 DNA is TGCTGTGCTAGAGATCCTCGGGAATTCAACACCGGGGAGCTGTTTTTT. Its protein is CCARDPREFNTGELFF.

The table lists this clonotype with many counts. The chain carries TRBV10-3 and TRBJ2-3, with D possibly matching TRBD1 (5 bases). The germline gives CDR1 ENHRY, CDR2 SYGVKD. CDR3 length: 12 amino acids. V lost 8 bases to trimming and J lost 4 bases, with 10 bases between them. CDR3 sequence: CAIGHLPDTQYF. In DNA, the CDR3 is TGTGCCATCGGACACCTCCCAGATACGCAGTATTTT.